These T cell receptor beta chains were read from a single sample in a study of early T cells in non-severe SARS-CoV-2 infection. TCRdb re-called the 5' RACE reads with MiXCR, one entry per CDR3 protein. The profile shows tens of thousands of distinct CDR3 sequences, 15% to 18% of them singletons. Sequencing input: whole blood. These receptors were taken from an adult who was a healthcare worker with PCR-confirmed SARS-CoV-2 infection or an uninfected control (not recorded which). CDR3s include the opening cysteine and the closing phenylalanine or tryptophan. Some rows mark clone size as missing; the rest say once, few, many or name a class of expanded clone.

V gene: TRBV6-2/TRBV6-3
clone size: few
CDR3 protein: CASSDERESEANVLTF

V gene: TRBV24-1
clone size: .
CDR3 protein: CATSEVRGGEQYF

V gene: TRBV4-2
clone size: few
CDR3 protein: CASSQDDWGVSYNEQFF

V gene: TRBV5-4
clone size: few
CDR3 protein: CASSIKGQNTEAFF

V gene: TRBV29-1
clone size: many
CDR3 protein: CSVLLTANTEAFF

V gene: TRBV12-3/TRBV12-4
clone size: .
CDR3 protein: CASSGSGRALETQYF

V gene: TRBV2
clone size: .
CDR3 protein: CASILDSEDYEQYF

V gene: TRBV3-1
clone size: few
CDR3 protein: CASSPRGMQRDEQFF

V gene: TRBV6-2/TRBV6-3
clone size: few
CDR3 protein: CASTLMDHRYEQYF

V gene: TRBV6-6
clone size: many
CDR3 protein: CASIHSGGRNTEAFF

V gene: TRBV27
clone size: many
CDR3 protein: CASSPFRGLNTEAFF

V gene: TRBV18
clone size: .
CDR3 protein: CASSQGATNEKLFF

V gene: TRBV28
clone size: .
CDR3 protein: CASSRKGLEQYF

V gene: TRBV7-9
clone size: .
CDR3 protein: CASSPNRVWYEQYF

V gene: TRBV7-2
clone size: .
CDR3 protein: CASSLAVGSSYNEQFF

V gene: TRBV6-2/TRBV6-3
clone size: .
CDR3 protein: CASRSRSYEQYF

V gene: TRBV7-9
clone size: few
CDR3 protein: CASSFGNLDEKLFF

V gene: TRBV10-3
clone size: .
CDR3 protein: CAISVNVSPYEQYF

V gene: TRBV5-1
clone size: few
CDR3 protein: CASSLVGQDYEQYF

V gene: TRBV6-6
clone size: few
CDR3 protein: CASRSGDIPRTDTQYF

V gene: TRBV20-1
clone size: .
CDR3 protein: CSASLGTGGTEAFF

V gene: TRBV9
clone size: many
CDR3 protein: CASSSTGATNEKLFF

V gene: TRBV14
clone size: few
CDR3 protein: CASIAGAGFLSVTEAFF

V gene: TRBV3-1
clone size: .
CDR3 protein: CASSQAGRNTEAFF

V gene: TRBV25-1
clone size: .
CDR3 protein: CASSESRTYTDTQYF

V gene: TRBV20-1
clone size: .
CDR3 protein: CSASPFIFRYGYTF

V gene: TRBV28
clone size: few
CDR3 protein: CASSASVYGYTF

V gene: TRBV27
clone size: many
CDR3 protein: CASSLAPGGTGANVLTF

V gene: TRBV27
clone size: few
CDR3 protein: CASSLGTPPPGELFF

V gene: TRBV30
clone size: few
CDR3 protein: CAWSTGYNSPLHF

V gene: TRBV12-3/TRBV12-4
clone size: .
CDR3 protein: CASSETGVGTDTQYF

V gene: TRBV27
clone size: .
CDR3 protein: CASSGDRLRYEQYF

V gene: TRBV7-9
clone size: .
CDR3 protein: CASSLTISGNTIYF

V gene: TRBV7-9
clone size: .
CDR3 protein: CASSLRTGAGTEAFF

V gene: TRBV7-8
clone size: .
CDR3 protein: CASSFLGQGGIYQYF

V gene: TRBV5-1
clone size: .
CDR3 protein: CASSYGRLNTGELFF

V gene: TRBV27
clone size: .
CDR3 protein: CASSLSTYQSSYEQYF

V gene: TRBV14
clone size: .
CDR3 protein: CASSQYRNTEAFF

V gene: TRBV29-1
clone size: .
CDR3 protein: CSVQPLAGFYNEQFF

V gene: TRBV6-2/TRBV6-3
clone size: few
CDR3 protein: CASSPRTAEQFF

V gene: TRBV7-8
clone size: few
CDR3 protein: CASSEDRGGDDYTF

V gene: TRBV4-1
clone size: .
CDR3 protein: CASSQAGVTEAFF

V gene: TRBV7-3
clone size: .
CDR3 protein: CASTFSHGAGELFF

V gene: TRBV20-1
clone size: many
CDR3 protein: CSAGDTVEQYF

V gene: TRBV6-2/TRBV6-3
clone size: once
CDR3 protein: CASRQETGDQLTDTQYF

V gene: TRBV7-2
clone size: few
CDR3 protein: CASSIGLAGDNEQFF

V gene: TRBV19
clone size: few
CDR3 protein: CASSWTGGYDEQFF

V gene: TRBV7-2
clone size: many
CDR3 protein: CASSLDTGNYGYTF

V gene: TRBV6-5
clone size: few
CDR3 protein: CASSYSRQGSNEQFF

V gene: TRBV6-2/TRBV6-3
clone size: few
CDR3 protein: CASSPSDRATPYEQYF

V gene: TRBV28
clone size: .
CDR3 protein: CASSGAGGAYEQYF

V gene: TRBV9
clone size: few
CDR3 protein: CASSVLPDRRSNYGYTF

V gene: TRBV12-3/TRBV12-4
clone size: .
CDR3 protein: CASSRTNSPLHF

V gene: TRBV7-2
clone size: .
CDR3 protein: CACSLYSSADTQYF

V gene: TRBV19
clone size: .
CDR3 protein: CASKAGNNSPLHF